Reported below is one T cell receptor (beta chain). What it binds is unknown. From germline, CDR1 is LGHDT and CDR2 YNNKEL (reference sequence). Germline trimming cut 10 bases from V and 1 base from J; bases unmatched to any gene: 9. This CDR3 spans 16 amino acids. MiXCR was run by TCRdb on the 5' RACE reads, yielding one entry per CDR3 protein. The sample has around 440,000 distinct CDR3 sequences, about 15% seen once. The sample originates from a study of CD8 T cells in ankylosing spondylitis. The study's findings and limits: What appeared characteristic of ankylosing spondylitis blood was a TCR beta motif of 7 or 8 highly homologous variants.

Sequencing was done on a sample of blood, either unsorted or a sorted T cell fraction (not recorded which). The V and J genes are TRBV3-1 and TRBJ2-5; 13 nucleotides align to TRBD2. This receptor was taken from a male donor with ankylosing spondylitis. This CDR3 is CATTLGLAGAQETQYF. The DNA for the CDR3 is TGTGCCACGACCCTCGGACTAGCGGGAGCCCAAGAGACCCAGTACTTC.